One and the same sample provided the 13 T cell receptor beta chains below, sequenced in a study of control samples from healthy donors and cancer patients. The repertoire was sequenced with immunoSEQ multiplex PCR; TCRdb's copy has only in-frame clones and lacks some. The table lists some 200,000 clones, roughly nine tenths of them singletons. Material: blood. These receptors were taken from a young woman in good health.

The rearrangement links TRBV6-1 to TRBJ2-3; 7 nucleotides agree with TRBD2. CDR1 is MNHNS and CDR2 is SASEGT in the germline V gene. The CDR3 spans 13 residues. The V segment lost 6 bases and the J segment 2 bases; nucleotides outside the gene matches: 2. CDR3 coding DNA: TGTGCCAGCAGCCGGGAGGACACAGATACGCAGTATTTT. This gives the protein CASSREDTDTQYF.

The chain uses TRBV5-1 and TRBJ1-2; 9 bases are a match to TRBD1. CDR1 SGHRS and CDR2 YFSETQ come from the germline V gene. V shed 4 bases, J shed 7 bases, and the junction held 5 bases outside the gene matches. This CDR3 has 13 amino acids. CDR3 in DNA: TGCGCCAGCAGCCGGACAGGGGACGGTGGCTACACCTTC. Translation gives CASSRTGDGGYTF.

The rearrangement links TRBV7-2 to TRBJ2-7; a weak D match, TRBD1 (5 bases). Between the trimmed V and J ends, which lost 2 bases and 2 bases, there was a span of 10 bases. Germline V CDR1 and CDR2: SGHTA, FQGNSA. The CDR3 is 14 amino acids. This CDR3 is CASSLSRTPYEQYF. DNA of the CDR3: TGTGCCAGCAGCTTAAGCAGGACACCCTACGAGCAGTACTTC.

The chain combines TRBV7-9 with TRBJ1-2; tentatively, D is TRBD1 (5 bases). The CDR3 contains 13 residues. CDR1 and CDR2 from the germline V gene are SEHNR and FQNEAQ (reference sequence). Trimming took off 5 bases at V and 3 bases at J, with 10 bases between the two ends. The CDR3, as DNA: TGTGCCAGCAGCCCGGGGACGTACTATGGCTACACCTTC. Protein sequence: CASSPGTYYGYTF.

The chain combines TRBV21-1 with TRBJ1-5; the table's TRBD1 call for D was not verified on the DNA. TRBV21-1 has pseudogene status. This CDR3 contains 15 residues. CDR3 sequence reads: CASSPADRGGQPQHF. The CDR3 DNA is TGTGCCAGCAGCCCGGCGGACAGGGGGGGTCAGCCCCAGCATTTT.

The CDR3 spells CASSIRGRDSNQPQHF. The DNA of the CDR3 is TGTGCCAGTAGTATAAGGGGCAGGGATAGCAATCAGCCCCAGCATTTT. The chain couples TRBV19 to TRBJ1-5, with D possibly being TRBD1 (5 bases). Germline V gives CDR1 LNHDA, CDR2 SQIVND (reference sequence). V gave up 2 bases and J gave up 0 bases, with 11 bases separating them. The CDR3 totals 16 residues.

The rearrangement links TRBV13 to TRBJ2-3; 12 bases align to TRBD2. This CDR3 spans 15 amino acids. The germline V gene has CDR1 PRHDT and CDR2 FYEKMQ (reference sequence). Trimming took 0 bases from V and 5 from J; bases not matched to a gene: 0. The CDR3 spells CASSLGLAGGDTQYF. CDR3 coding DNA: TGTGCCAGCAGCTTAGGACTAGCGGGGGGAGATACGCAGTATTTT.

V is TRBV15 and J is TRBJ1-6, with D possibly being TRBD1 (5 bases). Trimming cost V 1 base and J 4 bases, with 8 bases left between them. The length of the CDR3 is 15 residues. Per germline, CDR1 LNHNV and CDR2 YYDKDF (reference sequence). The chain's CDR3 is CATSRVEGYNSPLHF. The CDR3 bases are TGTGCCACCAGCAGAGTCGAGGGGTATAATTCACCCCTCCACTTT.

J is TRBJ1-5 and V is TRBV15, with TRBD1 matching 7 bases. The CDR3 is 14 residues long. Unmatched junction bases numbered 6, after V lost 8 bases and J lost 2 bases. Germline V gene data show CDR1 as LNHNV and CDR2 as YYDKDF (reference sequence). The CDR3 region has the DNA TGTGCCACCGGAGAAACAGGGGGCAATCAGCCCCAGCATTTT. It translates to CATGETGGNQPQHF.

The rearrangement links TRBV7-9 to TRBJ2-2; tentative D call: TRBD2 (6 bases). V was shortened by 7 bases and J by 8 bases, with 20 bases between the two germline ends. CDR3 length: 15 residues. The germline CDR1 and CDR2 sequences are SEHNR and FQNEAQ (reference sequence). The CDR3: CASTPPTRSAGELFF. CDR3 nucleotide sequence: TGTGCCAGCACCCCTCCGACTAGATCTGCGGGGGAGCTGTTTTTT.

The gene calls are TRBV19 and TRBJ1-5; D is perhaps TRBD1 (5 bases). Per germline, CDR1 LNHDA and CDR2 SQIVND (reference sequence). V gave up 3 bases and J gave up 0 bases, with 12 bases separating them. The CDR3 covers 16 residues. The CDR3: CASSIKGYYSNQPQHF. The CDR3 DNA reads TGTGCCAGTAGTATTAAGGGGTACTATAGCAATCAGCCCCAGCATTTT.

The CDR3 reads CASSQGYPYEQYF. DNA for the CDR3: TGTGCCAGCAGCCAAGGGTATCCTTACGAGCAGTACTTC. The gene calls are TRBV14 and TRBJ2-7; D remains unclear. The germline CDR1 and CDR2 sequences are SGHDN and FVKESK. The CDR3 is 13 residues long. Trimming left V 1 base short and J 4 bases short, with 8 bases between.

This clone was counted once. The chain recombines TRBV6-2 or TRBV6-3 with TRBJ2-5; 7 bases agree with TRBD1. Germline V gene lookup returns CDR1 MNHEY and CDR2 SVGEGT. The CDR3 is 15 amino acids. V lost 5 bases, J lost 5 bases, and 11 bases stayed unmatched. In DNA, the CDR3 is TGTGCCAGCAGTACCGCCGGGACAGTCGGTGAGACCCAGTACTTC. Translated, it gives CASSTAGTVGETQYF.